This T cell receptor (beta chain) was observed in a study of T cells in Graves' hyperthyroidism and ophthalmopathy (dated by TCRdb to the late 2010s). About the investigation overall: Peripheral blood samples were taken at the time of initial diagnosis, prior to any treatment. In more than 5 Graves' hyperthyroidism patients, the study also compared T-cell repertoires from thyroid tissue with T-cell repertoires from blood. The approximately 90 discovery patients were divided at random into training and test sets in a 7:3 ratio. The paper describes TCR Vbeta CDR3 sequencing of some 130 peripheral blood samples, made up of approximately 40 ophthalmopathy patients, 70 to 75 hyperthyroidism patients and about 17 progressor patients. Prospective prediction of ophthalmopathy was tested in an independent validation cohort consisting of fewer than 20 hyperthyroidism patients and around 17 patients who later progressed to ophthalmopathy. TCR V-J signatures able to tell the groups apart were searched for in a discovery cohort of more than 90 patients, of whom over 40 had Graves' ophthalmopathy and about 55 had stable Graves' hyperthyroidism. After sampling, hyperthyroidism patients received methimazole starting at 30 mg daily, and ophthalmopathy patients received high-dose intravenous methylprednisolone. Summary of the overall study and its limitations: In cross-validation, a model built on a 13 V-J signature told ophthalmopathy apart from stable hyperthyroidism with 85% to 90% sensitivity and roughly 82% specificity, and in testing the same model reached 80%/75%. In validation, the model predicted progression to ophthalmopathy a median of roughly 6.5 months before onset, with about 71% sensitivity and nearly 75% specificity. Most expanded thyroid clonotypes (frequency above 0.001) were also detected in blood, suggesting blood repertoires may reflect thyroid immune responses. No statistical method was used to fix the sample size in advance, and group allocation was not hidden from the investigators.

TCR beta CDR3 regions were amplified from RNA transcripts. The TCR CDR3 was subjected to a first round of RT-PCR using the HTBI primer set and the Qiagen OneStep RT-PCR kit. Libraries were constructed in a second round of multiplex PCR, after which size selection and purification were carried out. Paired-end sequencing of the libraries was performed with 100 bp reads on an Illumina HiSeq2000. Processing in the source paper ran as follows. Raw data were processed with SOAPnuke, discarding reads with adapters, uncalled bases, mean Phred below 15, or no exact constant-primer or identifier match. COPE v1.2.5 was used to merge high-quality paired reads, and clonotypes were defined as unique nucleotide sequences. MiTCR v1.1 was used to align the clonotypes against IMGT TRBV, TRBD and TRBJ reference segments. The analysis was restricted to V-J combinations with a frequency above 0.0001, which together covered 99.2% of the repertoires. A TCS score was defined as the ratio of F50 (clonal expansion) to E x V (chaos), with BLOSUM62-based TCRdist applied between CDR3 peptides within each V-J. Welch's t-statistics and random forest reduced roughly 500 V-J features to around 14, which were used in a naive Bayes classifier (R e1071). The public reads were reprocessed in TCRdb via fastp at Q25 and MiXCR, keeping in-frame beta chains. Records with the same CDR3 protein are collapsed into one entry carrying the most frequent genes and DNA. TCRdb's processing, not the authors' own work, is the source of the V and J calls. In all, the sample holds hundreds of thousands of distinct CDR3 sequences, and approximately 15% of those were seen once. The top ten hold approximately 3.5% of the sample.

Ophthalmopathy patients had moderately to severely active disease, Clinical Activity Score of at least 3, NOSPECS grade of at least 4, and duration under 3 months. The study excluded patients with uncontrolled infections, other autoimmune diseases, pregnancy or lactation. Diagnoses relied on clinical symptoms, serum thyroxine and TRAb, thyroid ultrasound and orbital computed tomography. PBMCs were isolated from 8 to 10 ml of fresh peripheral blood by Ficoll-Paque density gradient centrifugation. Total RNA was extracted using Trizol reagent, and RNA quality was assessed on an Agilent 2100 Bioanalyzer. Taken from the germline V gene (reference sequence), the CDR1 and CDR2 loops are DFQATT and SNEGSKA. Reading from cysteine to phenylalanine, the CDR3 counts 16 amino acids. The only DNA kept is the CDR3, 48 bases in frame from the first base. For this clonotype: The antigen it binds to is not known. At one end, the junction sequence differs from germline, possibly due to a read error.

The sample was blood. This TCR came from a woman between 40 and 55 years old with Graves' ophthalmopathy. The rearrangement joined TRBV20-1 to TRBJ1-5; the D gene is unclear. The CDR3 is CSAGDEWGVGNQPQHF. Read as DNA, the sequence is TGCAGTGCTGGAGATGAGTGGGGAGTCGGCAATCAGCCCCAGCATTTT.